This record covers a single T cell receptor (beta chain). Its recognized antigen is unknown. Base qualities were left out, and no much larger clone turns up one base away. TCRbeta CDR3 regions were amplified from genomic DNA using the immunoSEQ Assay, a bias-controlled multiplex PCR. As for the authors' bioinformatics: The number of nucleated cells in each sample was estimated from the amplification of reference gene primers within the assay. Sequence reads were collapsed and filtered to measure the absolute abundance of every unique TCRbeta CDR3 rearrangement. For each sample, productive Simpson clonality was calculated by taking the square root of Simpson's diversity index across productive rearrangements. TCRdb limited this immuneACCESS table to in-frame rearrangements with V and J called. A share of clones is missing; checked studies link under half to unresolved V genes, and the rest is unexplained. For V, J and clone size, that table is used; D and trimming come from the DNA. The sample table records 70,000 to 85,000 clones; 82% of these occur just once. About 12% of the sample lies in the top ten.

Each collaborating institution followed its own protocols to collect whole blood in K2EDTA tubes. For TCRbeta analysis, collaborators shipped samples in one of three forms: frozen whole blood, isolated PBMCs, or DNA extracted from either of those sample types. This specimen belongs to a study of blood T cell repertoires in COVID-19 (dated by TCRdb to 2020 to 2022). For the study in its entirety: Samples from collaborators originated in the United States, Italy and Spain and spanned both the acute and convalescent phases of COVID-19. The prospective study material was composed of cDNA or gDNA derived from T cells, B-cell-depleted T cells, or PBMCs. The dataset comprised deeply sampled blood TCRbeta repertoires from subjects exposed to, actively infected with, or recovered from COVID-19. The repertoires were made available in a free public database intended to serve as a resource for research on the immune response to SARS-CoV-2. The samples were drawn from two sources: the first 160 participants of the ongoing ImmuneRACE study, and 1,200 or so subjects contributed by 6 global collaborators. Sample metadata almost always included a de-identified subject ID, COVID-19 status, age in years and sex. Where available, HLA class I and class II types were taken from metadata supplied by the sample provider and were not determined by assay-based typing. The study at large found these results: How much clinical and demographic metadata was included differed by source and by participant, and the metadata was provided uncurated.

The sample consisted of peripheral blood. The clonotype comes from a man aged 80 or over with acute or convalescent COVID-19.

DNA sequence: TGCGCCAGCAGTGAGGGGGACAGAAATCAGCCCCAGCATTTT. Translation gives CASSEGDRNQPQHF. Recombination connected TRBV10-1 to TRBJ1-5, with 7 central nucleotides matching TRBD1. From the cysteine through the phenylalanine, the CDR3 covers 14 amino acids. Only the CDR3 DNA stays, 42 bases, in frame from base 1. Germline trimming: 2 bases from V, 4 bases from J; junction bases outside gene matches: 2. From the germline V gene (reference sequence), CDR1 is WNHNN and CDR2 is SYGVQD.